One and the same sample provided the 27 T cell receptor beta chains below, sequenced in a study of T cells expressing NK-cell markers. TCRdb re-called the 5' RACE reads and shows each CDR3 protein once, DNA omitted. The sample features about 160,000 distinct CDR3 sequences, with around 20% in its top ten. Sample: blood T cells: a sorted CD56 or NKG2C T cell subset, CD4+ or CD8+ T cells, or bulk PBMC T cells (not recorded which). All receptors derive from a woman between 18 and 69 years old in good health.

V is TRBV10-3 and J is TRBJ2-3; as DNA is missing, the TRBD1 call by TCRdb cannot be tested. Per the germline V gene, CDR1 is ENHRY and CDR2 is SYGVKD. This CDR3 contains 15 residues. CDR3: CAISDPGTSTDTQYF.

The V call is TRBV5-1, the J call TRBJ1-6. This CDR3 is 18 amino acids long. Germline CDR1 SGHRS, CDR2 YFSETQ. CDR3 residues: CASSLESAVPGHNSPLHF.

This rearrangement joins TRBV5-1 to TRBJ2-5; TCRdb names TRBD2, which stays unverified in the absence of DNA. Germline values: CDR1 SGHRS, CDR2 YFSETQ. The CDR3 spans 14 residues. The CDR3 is CASKPGLFQETQYF.

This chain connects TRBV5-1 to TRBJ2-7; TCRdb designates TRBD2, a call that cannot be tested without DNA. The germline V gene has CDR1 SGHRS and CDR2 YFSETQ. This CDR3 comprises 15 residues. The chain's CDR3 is CASSNPGLAGVEQYF.

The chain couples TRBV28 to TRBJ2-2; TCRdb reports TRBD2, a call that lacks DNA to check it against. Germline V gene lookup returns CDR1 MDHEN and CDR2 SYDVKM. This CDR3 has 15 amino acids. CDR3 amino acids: CASSLGGSYIGELFF. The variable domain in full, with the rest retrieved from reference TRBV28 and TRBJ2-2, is DVKVTQSSRYLVKRTGEKVFLECVQDMDHENMFWYRQDPGLGLRLIYFSYDVKMKEKGDIPEGYSVSREKKERFSLILESASTNQTSMYLCASSLGGSYIGELFFGEGSRLTVL.

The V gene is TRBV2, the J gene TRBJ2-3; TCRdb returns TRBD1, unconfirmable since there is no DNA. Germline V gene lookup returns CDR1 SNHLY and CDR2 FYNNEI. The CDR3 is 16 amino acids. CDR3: CASGKGENLSTDTQYF.

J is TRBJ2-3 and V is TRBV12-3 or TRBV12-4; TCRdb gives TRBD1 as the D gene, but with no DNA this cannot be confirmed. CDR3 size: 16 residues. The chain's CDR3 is CASSLGTFSSTDTQYF.

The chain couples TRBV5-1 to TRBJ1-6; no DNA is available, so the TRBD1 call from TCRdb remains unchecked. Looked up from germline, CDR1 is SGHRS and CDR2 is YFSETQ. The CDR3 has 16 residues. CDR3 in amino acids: CASSLQATGSGSPLHF.

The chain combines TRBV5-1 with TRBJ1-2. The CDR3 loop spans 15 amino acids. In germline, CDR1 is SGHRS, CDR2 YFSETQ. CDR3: CASSPDTPRSYGYTF.

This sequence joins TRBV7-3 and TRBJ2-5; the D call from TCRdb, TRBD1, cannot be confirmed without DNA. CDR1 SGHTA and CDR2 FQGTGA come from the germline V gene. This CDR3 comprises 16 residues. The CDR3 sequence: CASSPGVIASQETQYF.

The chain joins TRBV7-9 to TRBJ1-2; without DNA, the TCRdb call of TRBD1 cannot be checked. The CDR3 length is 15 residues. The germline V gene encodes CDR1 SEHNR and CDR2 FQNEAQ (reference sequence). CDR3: CASSLDLLGTGGYTF.

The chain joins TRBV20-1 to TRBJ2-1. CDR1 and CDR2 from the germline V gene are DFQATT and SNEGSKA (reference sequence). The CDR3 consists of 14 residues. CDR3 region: CSAITRRFYNEQFF.

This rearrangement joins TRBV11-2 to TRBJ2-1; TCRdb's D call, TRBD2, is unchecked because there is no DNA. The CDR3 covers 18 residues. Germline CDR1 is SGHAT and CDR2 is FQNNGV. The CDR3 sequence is CASSTRTGTSGGYNEQFF.

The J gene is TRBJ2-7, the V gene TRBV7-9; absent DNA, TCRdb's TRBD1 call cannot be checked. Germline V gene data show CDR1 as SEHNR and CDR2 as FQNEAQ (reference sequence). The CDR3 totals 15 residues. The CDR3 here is CASSPPFTSSYEQYF.

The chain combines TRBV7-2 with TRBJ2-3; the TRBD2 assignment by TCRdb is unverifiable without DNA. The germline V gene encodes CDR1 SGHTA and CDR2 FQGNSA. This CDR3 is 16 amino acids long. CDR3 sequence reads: CASSRLAGGPGDTQYF.

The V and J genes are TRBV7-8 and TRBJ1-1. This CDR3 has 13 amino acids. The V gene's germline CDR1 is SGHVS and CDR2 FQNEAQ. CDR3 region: CASSSQKNTEAFF.

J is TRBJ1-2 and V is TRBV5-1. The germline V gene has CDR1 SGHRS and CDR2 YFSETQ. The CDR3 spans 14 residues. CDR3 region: CASSLEGYNYGYTF.

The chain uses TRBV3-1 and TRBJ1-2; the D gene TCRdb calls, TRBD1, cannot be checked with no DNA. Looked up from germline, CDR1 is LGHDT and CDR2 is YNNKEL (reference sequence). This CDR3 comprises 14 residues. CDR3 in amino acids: CASSQDTQGAGYTF.

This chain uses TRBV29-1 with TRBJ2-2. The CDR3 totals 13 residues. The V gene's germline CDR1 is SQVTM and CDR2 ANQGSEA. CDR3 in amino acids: CSVGSGVTGELFF.

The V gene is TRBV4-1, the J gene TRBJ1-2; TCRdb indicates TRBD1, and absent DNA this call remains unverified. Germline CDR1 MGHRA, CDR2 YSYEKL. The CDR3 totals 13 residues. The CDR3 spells CASSHQGYNGYTF.

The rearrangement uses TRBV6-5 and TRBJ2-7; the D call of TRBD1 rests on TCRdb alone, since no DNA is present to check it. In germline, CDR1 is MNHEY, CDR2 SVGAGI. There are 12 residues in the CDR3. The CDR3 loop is CASRRGDGEQYF.

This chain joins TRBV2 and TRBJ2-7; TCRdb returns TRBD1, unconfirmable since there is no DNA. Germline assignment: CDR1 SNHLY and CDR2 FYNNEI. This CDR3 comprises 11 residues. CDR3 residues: CASLGQGEQYF.

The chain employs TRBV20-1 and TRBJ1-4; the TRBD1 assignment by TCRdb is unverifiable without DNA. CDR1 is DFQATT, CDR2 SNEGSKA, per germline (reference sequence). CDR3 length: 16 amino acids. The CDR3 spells CSAKRLAGQGYEKLFF.

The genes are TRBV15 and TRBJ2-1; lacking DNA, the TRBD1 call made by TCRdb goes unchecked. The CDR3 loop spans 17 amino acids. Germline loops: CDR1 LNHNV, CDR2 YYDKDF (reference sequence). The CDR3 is CATSREAGPSSYNEQFF.

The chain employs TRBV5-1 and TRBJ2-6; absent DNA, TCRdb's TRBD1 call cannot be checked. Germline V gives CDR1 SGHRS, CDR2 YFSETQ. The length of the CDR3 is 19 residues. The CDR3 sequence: CASSSTSRDRSSGANVLTF.

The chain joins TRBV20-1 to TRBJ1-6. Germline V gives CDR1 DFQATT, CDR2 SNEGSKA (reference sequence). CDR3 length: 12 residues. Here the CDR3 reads CSARAENSPLHF.

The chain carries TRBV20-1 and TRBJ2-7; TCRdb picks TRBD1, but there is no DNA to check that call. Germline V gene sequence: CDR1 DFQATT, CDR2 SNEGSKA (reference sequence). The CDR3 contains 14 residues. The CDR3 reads CSATKDRGTYEQYF.